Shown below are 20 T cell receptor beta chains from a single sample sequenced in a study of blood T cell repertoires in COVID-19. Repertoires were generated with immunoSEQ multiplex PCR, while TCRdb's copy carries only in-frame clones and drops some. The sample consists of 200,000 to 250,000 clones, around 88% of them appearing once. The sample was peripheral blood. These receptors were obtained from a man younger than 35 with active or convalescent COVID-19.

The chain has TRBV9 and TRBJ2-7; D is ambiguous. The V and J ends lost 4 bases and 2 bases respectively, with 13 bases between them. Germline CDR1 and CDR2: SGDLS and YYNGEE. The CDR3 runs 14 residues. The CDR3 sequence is CASSPTTPTYEQYF. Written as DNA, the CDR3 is TGTGCCAGCAGCCCGACGACACCAACCTACGAGCAGTACTTC.

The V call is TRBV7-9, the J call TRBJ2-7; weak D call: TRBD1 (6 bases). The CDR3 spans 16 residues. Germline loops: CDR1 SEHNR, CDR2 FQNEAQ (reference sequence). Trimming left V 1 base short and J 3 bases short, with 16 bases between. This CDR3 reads CASSLVRGSPFYEQYF. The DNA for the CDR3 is TGTGCCAGCAGCTTAGTCAGGGGCAGTCCCTTCTACGAGCAGTACTTC.

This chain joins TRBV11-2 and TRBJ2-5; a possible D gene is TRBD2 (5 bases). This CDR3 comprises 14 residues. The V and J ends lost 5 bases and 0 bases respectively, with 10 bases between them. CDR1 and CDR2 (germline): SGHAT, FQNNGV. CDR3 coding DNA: TGTGCCAGCAGCCCTACTAGGAACCAAGAGACCCAGTACTTC. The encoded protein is CASSPTRNQETQYF.

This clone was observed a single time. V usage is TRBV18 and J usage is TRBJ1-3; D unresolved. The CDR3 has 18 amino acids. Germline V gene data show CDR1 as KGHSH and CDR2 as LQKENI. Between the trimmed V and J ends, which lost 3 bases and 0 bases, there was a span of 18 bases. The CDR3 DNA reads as TGTGCCAGCTCACCCGCTGAACTAGGCCTCCGCTCTGGAAACACCATATATTTT. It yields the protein CASSPAELGLRSGNTIYF.

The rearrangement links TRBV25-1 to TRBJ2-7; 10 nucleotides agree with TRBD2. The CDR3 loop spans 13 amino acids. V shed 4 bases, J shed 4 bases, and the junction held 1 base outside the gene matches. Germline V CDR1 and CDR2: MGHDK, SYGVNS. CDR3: CASSVSGRYEQYF. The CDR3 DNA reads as TGTGCCAGCAGTGTTAGCGGGAGGTACGAGCAGTACTTC.

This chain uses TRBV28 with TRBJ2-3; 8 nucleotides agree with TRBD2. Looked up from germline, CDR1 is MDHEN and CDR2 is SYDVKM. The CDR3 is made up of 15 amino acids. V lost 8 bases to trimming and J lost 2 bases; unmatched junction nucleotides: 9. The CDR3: CASPPAGGYTDTQYF. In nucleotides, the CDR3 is TGTGCCAGCCCTCCGGCGGGGGGATACACAGATACGCAGTATTTT. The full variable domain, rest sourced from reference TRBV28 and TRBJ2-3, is DVKVTQSSRYLVKRTGEKVFLECVQDMDHENMFWYRQDPGLGLRLIYFSYDVKMKEKGDIPEGYSVSREKKERFSLILESASTNQTSMYLCASPPAGGYTDTQYFGPGTRLTVL.

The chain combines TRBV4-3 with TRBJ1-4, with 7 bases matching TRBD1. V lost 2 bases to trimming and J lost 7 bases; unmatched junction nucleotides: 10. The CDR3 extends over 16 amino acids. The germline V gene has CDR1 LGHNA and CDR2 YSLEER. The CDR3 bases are TGCGCCAGCAGCCAACTTCCAGGGGGGAGCTTTGAAAAACTGTTTTTT. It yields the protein CASSQLPGGSFEKLFF.

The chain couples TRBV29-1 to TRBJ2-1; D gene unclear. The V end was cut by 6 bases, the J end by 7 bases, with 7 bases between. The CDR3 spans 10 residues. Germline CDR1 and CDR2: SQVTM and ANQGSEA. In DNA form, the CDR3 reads TGCAGCGTGGCCGGGAATGAGCAGTTCTTC. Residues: CSVAGNEQFF.

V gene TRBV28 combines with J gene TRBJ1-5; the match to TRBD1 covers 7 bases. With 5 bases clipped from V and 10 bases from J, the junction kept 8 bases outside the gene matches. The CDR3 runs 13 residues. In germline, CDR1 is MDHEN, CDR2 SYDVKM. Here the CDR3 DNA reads TGTGCCAGCAGTCCGGACAGGCTTCAACCCCAGCATTTT. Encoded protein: CASSPDRLQPQHF.

CDR3 bases: TGCGCCAGCAGCTACTCCCAAGAGACCCAGTACTTC. As protein: CASSYSQETQYF. The chain employs TRBV5-1 and TRBJ2-5; no definite D call. The germline gives CDR1 SGHRS, CDR2 YFSETQ. The CDR3 length is 12 residues. V was trimmed by 3 bases and J by 1 base, leaving 4 bases between them. Combining the CDR3 with reference TRBV5-1 and TRBJ2-5 gives the whole variable domain KAGVTQTPRYLIKTRGQQVTLSCSPISGHRSVSWYQQTPGQGLQFLFEYFSETQRNKGNFPGRFSGRQFSNSRSEMNVSTLELGDSALYLCASSYSQETQYFGPGTRLLVL.

The CDR3 here is CASSLILAGGRGTGELFF. Here the CDR3 DNA reads TGCGCCAGCAGCCTGATTTTAGCGGGAGGACGGGGCACCGGGGAGCTGTTTTTT. The chain joins TRBV4-1 to TRBJ2-2; 10 bases fit TRBD2. There are 18 residues in the CDR3. The V and J ends lost 4 bases and 4 bases, in that order; junction bases with no gene match: 12. The germline CDR1 and CDR2 sequences are MGHRA and YSYEKL.

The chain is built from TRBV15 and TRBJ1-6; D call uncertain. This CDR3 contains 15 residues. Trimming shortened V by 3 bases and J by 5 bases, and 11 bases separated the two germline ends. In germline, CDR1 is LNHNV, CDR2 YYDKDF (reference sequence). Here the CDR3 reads CATSSAGLDNSPLHF. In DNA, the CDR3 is TGTGCCACCAGCAGTGCAGGCCTGGATAATTCACCCCTCCACTTT.

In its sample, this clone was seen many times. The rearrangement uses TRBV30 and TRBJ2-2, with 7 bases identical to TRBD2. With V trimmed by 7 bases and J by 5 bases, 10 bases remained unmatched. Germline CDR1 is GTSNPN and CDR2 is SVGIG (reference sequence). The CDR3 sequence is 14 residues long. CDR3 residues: CAYRSGFQTGELFF. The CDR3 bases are TGTGCCTATCGTAGCGGGTTCCAAACCGGGGAGCTGTTTTTT. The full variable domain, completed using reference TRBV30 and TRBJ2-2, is SQTIHQWPATLVQPVGSPLSLECTVEGTSNPNLYWYRQAAGRGLQLLFYSVGIGQISSEVPQNLSASRPQDRQFILSSKKLLLSDSGFYLCAYRSGFQTGELFFGEGSRLTVL.

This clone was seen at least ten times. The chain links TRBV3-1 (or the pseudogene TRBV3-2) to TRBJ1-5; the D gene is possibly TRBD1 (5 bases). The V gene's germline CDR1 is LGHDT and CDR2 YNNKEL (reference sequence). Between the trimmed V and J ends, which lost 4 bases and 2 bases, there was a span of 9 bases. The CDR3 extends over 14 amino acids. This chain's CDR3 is CASSPGHGNQPQHF. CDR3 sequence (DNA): TGTGCCAGCAGCCCAGGGCATGGCAATCAGCCCCAGCATTTT.

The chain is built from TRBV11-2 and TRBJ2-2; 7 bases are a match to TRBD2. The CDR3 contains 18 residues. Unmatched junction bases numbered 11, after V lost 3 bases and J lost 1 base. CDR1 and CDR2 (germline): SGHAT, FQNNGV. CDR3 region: CASSFAFVPSGNTGELFF. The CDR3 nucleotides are TGTGCCAGCAGCTTCGCCTTCGTCCCTAGCGGGAACACCGGGGAGCTGTTTTTT.

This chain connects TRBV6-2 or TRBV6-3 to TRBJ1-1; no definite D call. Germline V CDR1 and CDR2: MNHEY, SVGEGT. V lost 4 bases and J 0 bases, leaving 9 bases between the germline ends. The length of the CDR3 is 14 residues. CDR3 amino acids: CASSSTVLNTEAFF. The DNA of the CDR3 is TGTGCCAGCAGTTCGACTGTTTTGAACACTGAAGCTTTCTTT.

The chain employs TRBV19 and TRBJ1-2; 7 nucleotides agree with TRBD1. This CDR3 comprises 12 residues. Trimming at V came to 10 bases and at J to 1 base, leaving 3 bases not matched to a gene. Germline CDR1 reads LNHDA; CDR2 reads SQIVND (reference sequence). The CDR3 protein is CATTGDNYGYTF. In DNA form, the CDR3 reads TGTGCCACCACAGGGGATAACTATGGCTACACCTTC.

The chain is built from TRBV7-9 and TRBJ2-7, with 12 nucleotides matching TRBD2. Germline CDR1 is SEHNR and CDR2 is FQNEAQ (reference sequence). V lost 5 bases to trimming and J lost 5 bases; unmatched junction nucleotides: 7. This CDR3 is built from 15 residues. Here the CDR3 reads CASSDRTSGTDEQYF. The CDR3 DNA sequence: TGTGCCAGCAGCGATCGGACTAGCGGGACTGACGAGCAGTACTTC.

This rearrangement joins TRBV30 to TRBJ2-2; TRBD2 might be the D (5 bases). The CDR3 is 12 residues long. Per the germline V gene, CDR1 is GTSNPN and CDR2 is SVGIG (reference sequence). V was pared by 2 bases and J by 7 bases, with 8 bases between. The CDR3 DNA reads TGTGCCTGGAGTCGGGGTGGCGGGGAGCTGTTTTTT. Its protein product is CAWSRGGGELFF.

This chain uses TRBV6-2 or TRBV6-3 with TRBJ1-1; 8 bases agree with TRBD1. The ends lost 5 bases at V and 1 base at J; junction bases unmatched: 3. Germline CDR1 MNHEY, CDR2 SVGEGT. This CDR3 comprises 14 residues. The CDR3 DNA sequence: TGTGCCAGCAGTCCCGGACAGGGGAACACTGAAGCTTTCTTT. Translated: CASSPGQGNTEAFF.